A single sample is the source of the 22 T cell receptor beta chains below, sequenced in a study of blood T cell repertoires in COVID-19 (dated by TCRdb to about 2020). Libraries were prepared through the immunoSEQ multiplex PCR assay. TCRdb retrieved this table from immuneACCESS and kept in-frame rearrangements only. Not all clones are present; in checked studies, unresolved V genes account for under half, and no reason is known for the remainder. This sample gives some 100,000 clones in total; less than 85% of them show up just once. The top ten clones comprise about 2.3% of the sample. The material sequenced was peripheral blood. These receptors originate from a man aged 45-65 years with acute or convalescent COVID-19.

The chain employs TRBV10-2 and TRBJ2-5, with 7 positions matching TRBD1. With 6 bases clipped from V and 5 bases from J, the junction kept 6 bases outside the gene matches. The CDR3 is 13 residues long. Germline CDR1 is WSHSY and CDR2 is SAAADI. The CDR3 spells CASSLQGLETQYF. The CDR3, as DNA: TGCGCCAGCAGCCTACAGGGGTTGGAGACCCAGTACTTC.

This clone is a singleton in its sample. The gene calls are TRBV27 and TRBJ2-3; 8 bases map to TRBD2. Germline loops: CDR1 MNHEY, CDR2 SMNVEV (reference sequence). Trimming at V came to 3 bases and at J to 4 bases, leaving 9 bases not matched to a gene. The CDR3 is 16 amino acids. CDR3 nucleotide sequence: TGTGCCAGCAGTTTTTTACCGGGAGGGCCGGCAGATACGCAGTATTTT. Translated, it gives CASSFLPGGPADTQYF.

The chain carries TRBV19 and TRBJ1-6; TRBD1 matches at 7 bases. The CDR3 length is 13 residues. V trimming: 9 bases; J trimming: 5 bases; junction bases outside the gene matches: 4. Germline-derived CDR1 and CDR2 are LNHDA and SQIVND (reference sequence). The CDR3 loop reads CASEGQDNSPLHF. As DNA, the CDR3 is TGTGCCAGCGAAGGACAGGATAATTCACCCCTCCACTTT.

The rearrangement joins TRBV30 to TRBJ1-4; D not certain. The CDR3 has 14 amino acids. Trimming stripped 2 bases from V and 4 bases from J, with 11 bases between. Germline V lookup: CDR1 GTSNPN, CDR2 SVGIG (reference sequence). The CDR3 DNA is TGTGCCTGGAGTCTTGGGCAGATTAATGAAAAACTGTTTTTT. This codes for CAWSLGQINEKLFF.

J is TRBJ1-6 and V is TRBV19; the match to TRBD1 covers 8 bases. This CDR3 contains 14 residues. The ends lost 7 bases at V and 5 bases at J; junction bases unmatched: 4. Looked up from germline, CDR1 is LNHDA and CDR2 is SQIVND (reference sequence). The CDR3: CASTMGQDNSPLHF. CDR3 nucleotides: TGTGCCAGTACCATGGGACAGGATAATTCACCCCTCCACTTT.

This chain joins TRBV6-5 and TRBJ1-5, with D tentatively TRBD1 (5 bases). Germline lookup yields CDR1 MNHEY and CDR2 SVGAGI. This CDR3 has 14 amino acids. V was cut by 2 bases and J by 4 bases, with 9 bases left in between. CDR3 protein: CASSYGRDNQPQHF. The DNA of the CDR3 is TGTGCCAGCAGTTACGGCAGGGATAATCAGCCCCAGCATTTT.

The V call is TRBV9, the J call TRBJ2-1; no firm D call. This CDR3 spans 16 amino acids. The germline gives CDR1 SGDLS, CDR2 YYNGEE. V was pared by 0 bases and J by 0 bases, with 10 bases between. The CDR3 DNA reads as TGTGCCAGCAGCGTAGGTCGTTTAATCTCCTACAATGAGCAGTTCTTC. It yields the protein CASSVGRLISYNEQFF.

The chain has TRBV27 and TRBJ1-2; TRBD1 might be the D (6 bases). This CDR3 is built from 13 residues. V dropped 3 bases and J dropped 4 bases, with 9 bases sitting between them. Per germline, CDR1 MNHEY and CDR2 SMNVEV (reference sequence). CDR3 DNA sequence: TGTGCCAGCAGTTTCCAGGGGAGCTATGGCTACACCTTC. This translates into CASSFQGSYGYTF.

The chain uses TRBV13 and TRBJ2-1; the D gene is possibly TRBD2 (6 bases). Trimming pared 1 base from V and 4 bases from J, leaving 17 bases between. Germline CDR1 reads PRHDT; CDR2 reads FYEKMQ (reference sequence). The CDR3 contains 17 residues. CDR3 residues: CASSLETLGTPYNEQFF. The CDR3 bases are TGTGCCAGCAGCTTAGAAACGCTTGGGACTCCTTACAATGAGCAGTTCTTC. The variable domain in full, completed from reference TRBV13 and TRBJ2-1, reads AAGVIQSPRHLIKEKRETATLKCYPIPRHDTVYWYQQGPGQDPQFLISFYEKMQSDKGSIPDRFSAQQFSDYHSELNMSSLELGDSALYFCASSLETLGTPYNEQFFGPGTRLTVL.

The chain is built from TRBV11-2 and TRBJ2-1; 9 bases are a match to TRBD2. The CDR3 loop spans 15 amino acids. V lost 4 bases to trimming and J lost 3 bases; unmatched junction nucleotides: 4. Germline-derived CDR1 and CDR2 are SGHAT and FQNNGV. CDR3 sequence: CASSSTSGYYNEQFF. Written as DNA, the CDR3 is TGTGCCAGCAGCTCTACTAGCGGGTACTACAATGAGCAGTTCTTC.

The chain is built from TRBV11-1 and TRBJ1-6, with D perhaps TRBD1 (5 bases). The ends were cut back, 3 bases at V and 8 bases at J, with 14 bases in the middle. The CDR3 loop spans 15 amino acids. Germline V gene sequence: CDR1 SGHAT, CDR2 FQDESV (reference sequence). The CDR3 loop reads CASSLSGTDDSPLHF. As DNA, the CDR3 is TGTGCCAGCAGCTTGTCTGGGACTGACGATTCACCCCTCCACTTT. Full variable domain (rest looked up from reference TRBV11-1 and TRBJ1-6): EAEVAQSPRYKITEKSQAVAFWCDPISGHATLYWYRQILGQGPELLVQFQDESVVDDSQLPKDRFSAERLKGVDSTLKIQPAELGDSAMYLCASSLSGTDDSPLHFGNGTRLTVT.

The chain uses TRBV5-1 and TRBJ2-7; 9 nucleotides agree with TRBD2. The CDR3 is 16 amino acids. The junction had 10 bases not matched to a gene; V was cut back by 4 bases and J by 2 bases. Looked up from germline, CDR1 is SGHRS and CDR2 is YFSETQ. The CDR3 coding sequence is TGCGCCAGCAGCATTAGCGGGGGCCAATTAGCCTACGAGCAGTACTTC. This sequence encodes CASSISGGQLAYEQYF.

This clone was detected only once. This rearrangement joins TRBV4-2 to TRBJ2-7; 8 bases agree with TRBD2. The V gene end was trimmed by 3 bases and the J gene end by 4 bases; junction bases not matched to a gene: 5. The CDR3 length is 14 residues. Germline CDR1 LGHNA, CDR2 YNFKEQ. CDR3 DNA: TGTGCCAGCAGCCATTTCGGGGGGGAATACGAGCAGTACTTC. Translating it yields CASSHFGGEYEQYF.

The CDR3 DNA is TGTGCCAGCAGCCCTAATCAGGGAGGCTATGGCTACACCTTC. Protein: CASSPNQGGYGYTF. The V and J genes are TRBV7-8 and TRBJ1-2; the D gene is possibly TRBD1 (5 bases). The CDR3 totals 14 residues. Germline V CDR1 and CDR2: SGHVS, FQNEAQ. Trimming stripped 5 bases from V and 4 bases from J, with 14 bases between.

V and J are TRBV4-1 and TRBJ2-1; 12 bases agree with TRBD2. This CDR3 has 15 amino acids. V lost 2 bases, J lost 9 bases, and 5 bases stayed unmatched. Looked up from germline, CDR1 is MGHRA and CDR2 is YSYEKL. The CDR3 here is CASSQLAGGPIEQFF. The CDR3 DNA is TGCGCCAGCAGCCAACTAGCGGGGGGGCCCATTGAGCAGTTCTTC.

The chain has TRBV10-2 and TRBJ1-5, with 9 positions matching TRBD1. The CDR3 contains 16 residues. Germline V gene sequence: CDR1 WSHSY, CDR2 SAAADI. V lost 7 bases to trimming and J lost 2 bases; unmatched junction nucleotides: 9. The CDR3 sequence: CASKPGQGVGNQPQHF. The CDR3 DNA reads as TGCGCCAGCAAACCGGGACAGGGAGTGGGCAATCAGCCCCAGCATTTT.

The V and J genes are TRBV19 and TRBJ1-4; no reliable D call. Deletions cut 6 bases from V and 7 bases from J, with 15 bases between. Germline V lookup: CDR1 LNHDA, CDR2 SQIVND (reference sequence). The length of the CDR3 is 14 residues. The CDR3 reads CASSLTMTGEKLFF. CDR3 nucleotide sequence: TGTGCCAGTAGCTTAACCATGACGGGTGAAAAACTGTTTTTT.

This chain links TRBV11-1 with TRBJ2-7; 8 bases fit TRBD1. Germline assignment: CDR1 SGHAT and CDR2 FQDESV (reference sequence). V lost 5 bases, J lost 9 bases, and 9 bases stayed unmatched. The CDR3 length is 13 residues. The CDR3 nucleotides are TGTGCCAGCAGCCCATTAAGGACAGGGTGGCAGTACTTC. Its protein is CASSPLRTGWQYF.

The rearrangement uses TRBV3-1 (or the pseudogene TRBV3-2) and TRBJ1-1, with D maybe TRBD1 (5 bases). Germline assignment: CDR1 LGHDT and CDR2 YNNKEL (reference sequence). This CDR3 has 15 residues. Trimming removed 3 bases from V and 5 bases from J, with 16 bases in between. The CDR3 region has the DNA TGTGCCAGCAGCCAGGGGTACAACGGGGGAACTGAAGCTTTCTTT. Protein: CASSQGYNGGTEAFF.

The chain has TRBV4-1 and TRBJ1-2, with 8 bases fitting TRBD1. The CDR3 totals 14 residues. Trimming took 5 bases from V and 2 from J; bases not matched to a gene: 4. The germline V gene encodes CDR1 MGHRA and CDR2 YSYEKL. The CDR3 is CASSEGQGNYGYTF. The CDR3 bases are TGCGCCAGCAGCGAAGGACAGGGAAACTATGGCTACACCTTC.

This clone has only a few counts. The chain has TRBV6-2 or TRBV6-3 and TRBJ2-6; D not resolved. The CDR3 has 15 residues. Per germline, CDR1 MNHEY and CDR2 SVGEGT. Trimming took off 0 bases at V and 0 bases at J, with 3 bases between the two ends. In DNA form, the CDR3 reads TGTGCCAGCAGTTACTCTAACTCTGGGGCCAACGTCCTGACTTTC. Translated: CASSYSNSGANVLTF.

The chain couples TRBV5-4 to TRBJ2-7; 8 positions agree with TRBD2. V lost 0 bases and J lost 2; bases outside the gene matches: 4. Germline CDR1 and CDR2: SGHNT and YYREEE (reference sequence). The CDR3 totals 15 residues. CDR3 in DNA: TGTGCCAGCAGCTTGGGGAGCGGGAGACCCTACGAGCAGTACTTC. It is translated as CASSLGSGRPYEQYF. Supplemented by reference TRBV5-4 and TRBJ2-7, the full variable domain reads ETGVTQSPTHLIKTRGQQVTLRCSSQSGHNTVSWYQQALGQGPQFIFQYYREEENGRGNFPPRFSGLQFPNYSSELNVNALELDDSALYLCASSLGSGRPYEQYFGPGTRLTVT.